The 7 T cell receptor beta chains given below trace back to one sample, sequenced in a study of cytomegalovirus exposure and HLA in healthy donors. Profiled with immunoSEQ multiplex PCR; TCRdb holds only in-frame clones, not every one. The data hold 150,000 to 200,000 clones, with less than 90% observed a single time. Sequencing input: PBMCs. These TCRs come from a woman between 18 and 29 years old in good health and CMV-seronegative.

The genes are TRBV2 and TRBJ2-2; D remains ambiguous. Germline CDR1 reads SNHLY; CDR2 reads FYNNEI. V lost 0 bases, J lost 8 bases, and 7 bases lay in between. The CDR3 runs 13 residues. The CDR3 sequence is CASSEALLGELFF. Here the CDR3 DNA reads TGTGCCAGCAGTGAAGCCCTCTTGGGGGAGCTGTTTTTT. Drawing the rest from reference TRBV2 and TRBJ2-2, the complete variable domain is EPEVTQTPSHQVTQMGQEVILRCVPISNHLYFYWYRQILGQKVEFLVSFYNNEISEKSEIFDDQFSVERPDGSNFTLKIRSTKLEDSAMYFCASSEALLGELFFGEGSRLTVL.

The chain employs TRBV19 and TRBJ1-1; TRBD1 might be the D (5 bases). Trimming removed 2 bases from V and 4 bases from J, with 8 bases in between. CDR1 is LNHDA and CDR2 is SQIVND in the germline V gene (reference sequence). There are 13 residues in the CDR3. CDR3 coding DNA: TGTGCCAGTAGTATACGGGGGGGCACTGAAGCTTTCTTT. It specifies CASSIRGGTEAFF.

This sequence joins TRBV4-1 and TRBJ1-6; a weak D match, TRBD1 (6 bases). Trimming cost V 0 bases and J 8 bases, with 20 bases left between them. This CDR3 comprises 18 residues. The germline V gene has CDR1 MGHRA and CDR2 YSYEKL. The CDR3 region has the DNA TGCGCCAGCAGCCAAGATCATCAAGGGGGGGTGTTATATTCACCCCTCCACTTT. This sequence encodes CASSQDHQGGVLYSPLHF.

The chain carries TRBV19 and TRBJ2-2, with TRBD1 matching 10 bases. The CDR3 has 19 residues. V was pared by 4 bases and J by 3 bases, with 14 bases of the junction left unmatched. Germline V gene sequence: CDR1 LNHDA, CDR2 SQIVND (reference sequence). Here the CDR3 reads CASSRRQGASLGDTGELFF. The CDR3 region has the DNA TGTGCCAGTAGTAGGCGACAGGGGGCAAGTTTAGGGGACACCGGGGAGCTGTTTTTT.

As concerns this clone: The same CDR3 is also encoded by other DNA sequences in this sample. The J gene is TRBJ1-1, the V gene TRBV29-1; D remains ambiguous. The CDR3 covers 12 residues. Germline CDR1 and CDR2: SQVTM and ANQGSEA. Trimming cost V 4 bases and J 0 bases, with 6 bases left between them. CDR3 sequence reads: CSVGQMNTEAFF. In DNA, the CDR3 is TGCAGCGTTGGACAAATGAACACTGAAGCTTTCTTT.

In this sample, this clone turned up many times. The rearrangement links TRBV6-4 to TRBJ2-3; the D gene is possibly TRBD2 (5 bases). V gave up 5 bases and J gave up 0 bases, with 6 bases separating them. The CDR3 totals 13 residues. CDR1 is MRHNA, CDR2 SNTAGT, per germline. The DNA of the CDR3 is TGTGCCAGCAGTCCGGGGAGCACAGATACGCAGTATTTT. It codes for CASSPGSTDTQYF.

The chain combines TRBV7-9 with TRBJ1-1; D not certain. The CDR3 length is 11 residues. V lost 4 bases and J lost 10, with 10 bases in between. The germline V gene encodes CDR1 SEHNR and CDR2 FQNEAQ (reference sequence). CDR3: CASSSWEAAFF. CDR3 DNA sequence: TGTGCCAGCAGCTCCTGGGAGGCAGCTTTCTTT.